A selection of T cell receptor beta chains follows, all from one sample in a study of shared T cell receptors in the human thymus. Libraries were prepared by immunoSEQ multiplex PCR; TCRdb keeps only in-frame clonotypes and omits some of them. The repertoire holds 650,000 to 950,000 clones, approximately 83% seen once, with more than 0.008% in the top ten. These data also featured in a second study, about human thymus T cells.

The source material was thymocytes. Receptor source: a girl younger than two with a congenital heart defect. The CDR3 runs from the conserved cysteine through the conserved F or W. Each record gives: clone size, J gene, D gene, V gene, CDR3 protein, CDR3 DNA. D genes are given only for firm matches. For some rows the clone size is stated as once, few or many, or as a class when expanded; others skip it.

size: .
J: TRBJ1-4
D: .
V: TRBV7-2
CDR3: CASSFPPGGNEKLFF
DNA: TGTGCCAGCAGCTTCCCCCCGGGGGGTAATGAAAAACTGTTTTTT

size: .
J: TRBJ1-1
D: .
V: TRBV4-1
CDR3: CASSPLGSKTENTEAFF
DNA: TGCGCCAGCAGCCCTCTAGGATCCAAGACAGAGAACACTGAAGCTTTCTTT

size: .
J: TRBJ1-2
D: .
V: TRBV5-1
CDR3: CASSRTAVGGPYGYTF
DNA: TGCGCCAGCAGCCGGACCGCGGTGGGGGGACCCTATGGCTACACCTTC

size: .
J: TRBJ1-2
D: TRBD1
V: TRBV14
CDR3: CASSPRLGQGADYGYTF
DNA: TGTGCCAGCAGCCCAAGATTGGGACAGGGGGCGGACTATGGCTACACCTTC

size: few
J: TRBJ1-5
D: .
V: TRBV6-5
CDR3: CASTRQLGDQPQHF
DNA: TGTGCCAGCACTAGACAGTTAGGTGATCAGCCCCAGCATTTT

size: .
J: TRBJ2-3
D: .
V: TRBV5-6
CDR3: CASSLDVGFPDTQYF
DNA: TGTGCCAGCAGCTTGGATGTCGGTTTCCCAGATACGCAGTATTTT

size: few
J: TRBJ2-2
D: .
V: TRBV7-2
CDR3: CASSFTANTGELFF
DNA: TGTGCCAGCAGCTTTACAGCGAACACCGGGGAGCTGTTTTTT

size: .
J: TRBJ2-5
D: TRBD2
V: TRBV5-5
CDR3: CASSWTTSVRETQYF
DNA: TGTGCCAGCAGCTGGACAACTAGCGTGCGGGAGACCCAGTACTTC

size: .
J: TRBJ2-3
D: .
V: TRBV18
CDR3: CASGTSGTDTQYF
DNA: TGTGCCAGCGGTACCAGCGGCACAGATACGCAGTATTTT

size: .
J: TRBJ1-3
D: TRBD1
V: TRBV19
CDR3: CASSVRDRVSGNTIYF
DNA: TGTGCCAGTAGTGTCCGGGACAGGGTCTCTGGAAACACCATATATTTT

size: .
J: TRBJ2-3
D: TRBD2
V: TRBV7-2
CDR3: CASSPILAGGPDTQYF
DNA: TGTGCCAGCAGCCCAATACTAGCGGGGGGGCCGGATACGCAGTATTTT

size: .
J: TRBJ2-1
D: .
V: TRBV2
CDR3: CASRDRYNEQFF
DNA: TGTGCCAGCAGGGACAGATACAATGAGCAGTTCTTC

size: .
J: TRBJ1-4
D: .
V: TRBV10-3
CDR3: CATWGSFATNEKLFF
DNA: TGTGCCACCTGGGGCAGCTTTGCAACTAATGAAAAACTGTTTTTT

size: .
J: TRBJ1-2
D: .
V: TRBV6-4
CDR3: CASSARGGEYGYTF
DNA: TGTGCCAGCAGTGCCCGGGGGGGAGAATATGGCTACACCTTC

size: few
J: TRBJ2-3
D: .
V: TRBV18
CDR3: CASASWDFPTDTQYF
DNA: TGTGCCAGCGCGTCCTGGGACTTTCCCACAGATACGCAGTATTTT

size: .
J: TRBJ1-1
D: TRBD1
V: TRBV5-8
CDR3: CASSWQRTGGRAFF
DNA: TGTGCCAGCAGCTGGCAACGGACAGGGGGCCGGGCTTTCTTT

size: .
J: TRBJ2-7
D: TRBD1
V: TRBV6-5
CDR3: CASSYYKGAGYEQYF
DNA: TGTGCCAGCAGTTACTATAAGGGGGCAGGATACGAGCAGTACTTC

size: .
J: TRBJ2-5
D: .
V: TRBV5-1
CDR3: CASSSKQGCQETQYF
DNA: TGCGCCAGCAGCTCCAAACAGGGCTGCCAAGAGACCCAGTACTTC